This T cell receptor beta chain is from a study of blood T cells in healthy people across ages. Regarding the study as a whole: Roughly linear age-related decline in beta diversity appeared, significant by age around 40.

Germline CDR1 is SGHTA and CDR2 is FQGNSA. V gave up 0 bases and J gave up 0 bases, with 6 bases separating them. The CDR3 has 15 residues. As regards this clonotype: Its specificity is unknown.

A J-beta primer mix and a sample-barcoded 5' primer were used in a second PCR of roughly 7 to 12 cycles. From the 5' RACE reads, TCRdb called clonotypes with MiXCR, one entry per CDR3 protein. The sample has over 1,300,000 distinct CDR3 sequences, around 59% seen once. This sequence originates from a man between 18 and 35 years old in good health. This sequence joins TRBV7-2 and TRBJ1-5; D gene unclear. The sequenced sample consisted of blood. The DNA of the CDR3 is TGTGCCAGCAGCTTAGCGCCTGATAGCAATCAGCCCCAGCATTTT. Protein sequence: CASSLAPDSNQPQHF. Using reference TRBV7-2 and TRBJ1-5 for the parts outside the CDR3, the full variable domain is GAGVSQSPSNKVTEKGKDVELRCDPISGHTALYWYRQSLGQGLEFLIYFQGNSAPDKSGLPSDRFSAERTGGSVSTLTIQRTQQEDSAVYLCASSLAPDSNQPQHFGDGTRLSIL.